The source of this T cell receptor beta chain is a study of long-term antiretroviral therapy in people with HIV. Whole-study findings and limits: Blood dates from the mid-2000s to the late 2010s, possibly under older ART regimens. CDR3 lengths in HIV samples spanned a narrower range than controls. Pre-ART-expanded clones dominated the repertoire at all time points.

Points on this clone: Its target is unknown.

The germline gives CDR1 SGHTA, CDR2 FQGNSA. The CDR3 extends over 14 amino acids. V lost 4 bases, J lost 0 bases, and 6 bases lay in between. Survey-level immunoSEQ v3.0 assays were run. Sequencing efforts were directed toward about 40,000-55,000 T-cell genomes per sample. Clones were read by immunoSEQ multiplex PCR, and TCRdb kept only the in-frame ones, dropping some. The sample contains about 33,000 clones, about 83% of which appear only once. The source is a woman in her forties or fifties with HIV. The gene calls are TRBV7-2 and TRBJ2-2; D ambiguous. Sample: unsorted PBMCs, taken 2 years after starting antiretroviral therapy. The CDR3 sequence is CASSYDTNTGELFF. The CDR3 DNA sequence: TGTGCCAGCAGCTACGACACGAACACCGGGGAGCTGTTTTTT.